This T cell receptor (beta chain) was recovered during a study of a mutant IDH1 vaccine in newly diagnosed glioma. Across the whole study: Patients, over weeks 1, 3, 5, 7, 11, 15, 19 and 23, received a total of eight vaccinations. Treated patients, roughly 62% male and around 38% female, averaged approximately 40 years of age.

Time point here: week 11, during vaccination. Every single dose of the vaccine, 300 ug of mutant IDH1 20-mer peptide, came with topical imiquimod. Data came from immunoSEQ multiplex PCR; TCRdb stores just in-frame clones and leaves some out. The sample has some 25,000 clones; about 78% are singletons. For this clone: Its matching antigen is unknown.

Points from the study as a whole: Among patients, 80% to 95% showed immune responses induced by the vaccine.

Germline V gene sequence: CDR1 SGHTA, CDR2 FQGNSA. The CDR3 has 15 amino acids. The V and J ends lost 5 bases and 4 bases respectively, with 17 bases between them. This sequence was found in a woman in her late teens or twenties with glioma. The chain couples TRBV7-2 to TRBJ1-2; D remains ambiguous. The sample consisted of PBMCs, taken from a glioma patient whose treatment included an IDH1 peptide vaccine. CDR3 coding DNA: TGTGCCAGCAGCCCAACTTCGCAGCCCGGCTATGGCTACACCTTC. Residues: CASSPTSQPGYGYTF. The full variable domain, completed using reference TRBV7-2 and TRBJ1-2, is GAGVSQSPSNKVTEKGKDVELRCDPISGHTALYWYRQSLGQGLEFLIYFQGNSAPDKSGLPSDRFSAERTGGSVSTLTIQRTQQEDSAVYLCASSPTSQPGYGYTFGSGTRLTVV.